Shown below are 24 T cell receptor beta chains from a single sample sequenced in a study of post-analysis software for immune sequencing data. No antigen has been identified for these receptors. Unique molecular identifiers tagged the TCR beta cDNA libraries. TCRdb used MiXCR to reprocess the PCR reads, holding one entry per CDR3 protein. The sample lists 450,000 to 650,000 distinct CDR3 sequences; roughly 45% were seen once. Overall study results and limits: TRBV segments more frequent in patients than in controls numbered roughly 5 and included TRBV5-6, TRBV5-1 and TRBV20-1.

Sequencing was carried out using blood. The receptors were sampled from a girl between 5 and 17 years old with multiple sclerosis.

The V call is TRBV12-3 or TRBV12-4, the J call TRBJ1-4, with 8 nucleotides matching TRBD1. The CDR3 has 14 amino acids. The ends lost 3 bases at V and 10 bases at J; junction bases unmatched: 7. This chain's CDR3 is CASSLGQGAVKLFF. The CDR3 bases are TGTGCCAGCAGTTTGGGCCAGGGGGCTGTAAAACTGTTTTTT.

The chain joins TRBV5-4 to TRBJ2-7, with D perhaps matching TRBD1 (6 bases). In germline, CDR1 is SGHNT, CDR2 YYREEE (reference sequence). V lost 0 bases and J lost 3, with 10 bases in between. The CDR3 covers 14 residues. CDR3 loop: CASSLGTGRYEQYF. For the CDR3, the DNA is TGTGCCAGCAGCTTGGGAACAGGGCGCTACGAGCAGTACTTC.

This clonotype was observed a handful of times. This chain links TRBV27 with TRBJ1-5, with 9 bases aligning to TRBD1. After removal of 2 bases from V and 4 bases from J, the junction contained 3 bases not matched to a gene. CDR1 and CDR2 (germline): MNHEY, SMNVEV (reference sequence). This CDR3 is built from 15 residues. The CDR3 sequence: CASSLDRGINQPQHF. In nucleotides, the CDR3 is TGTGCCAGCAGTTTAGACAGGGGGATTAATCAGCCCCAGCATTTT.

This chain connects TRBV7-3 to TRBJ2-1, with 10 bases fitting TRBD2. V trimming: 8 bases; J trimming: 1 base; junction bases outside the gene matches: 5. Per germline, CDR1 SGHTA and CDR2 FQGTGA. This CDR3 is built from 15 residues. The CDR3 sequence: CASGSSGGSYNEQFF. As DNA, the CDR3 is TGTGCCAGCGGCAGTAGCGGGGGGTCCTACAATGAGCAGTTCTTC.

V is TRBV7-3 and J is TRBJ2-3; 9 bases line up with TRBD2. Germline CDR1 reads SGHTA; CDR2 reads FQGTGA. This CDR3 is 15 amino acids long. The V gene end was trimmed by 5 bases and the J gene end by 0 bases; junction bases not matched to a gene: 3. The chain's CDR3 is CASSGGLASTDTQYF. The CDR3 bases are TGTGCCAGCAGCGGGGGACTAGCTAGCACAGATACGCAGTATTTT.

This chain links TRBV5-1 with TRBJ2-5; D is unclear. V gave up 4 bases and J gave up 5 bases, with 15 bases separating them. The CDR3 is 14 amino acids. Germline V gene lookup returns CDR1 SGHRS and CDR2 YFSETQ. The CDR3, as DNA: TGCGCCAGCAGCGGTCGAAGGAAAAAGGAGACCCAGTACTTC. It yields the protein CASSGRRKKETQYF. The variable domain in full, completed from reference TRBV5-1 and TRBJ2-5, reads KAGVTQTPRYLIKTRGQQVTLSCSPISGHRSVSWYQQTPGQGLQFLFEYFSETQRNKGNFPGRFSGRQFSNSRSEMNVSTLELGDSALYLCASSGRRKKETQYFGPGTRLLVL.

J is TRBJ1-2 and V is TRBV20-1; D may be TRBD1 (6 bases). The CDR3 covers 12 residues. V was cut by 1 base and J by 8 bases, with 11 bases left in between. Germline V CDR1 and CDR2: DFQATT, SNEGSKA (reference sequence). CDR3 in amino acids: CSARGGARGYTF. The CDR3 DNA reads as TGCAGTGCTAGAGGGGGGGCTCGAGGCTACACCTTC.

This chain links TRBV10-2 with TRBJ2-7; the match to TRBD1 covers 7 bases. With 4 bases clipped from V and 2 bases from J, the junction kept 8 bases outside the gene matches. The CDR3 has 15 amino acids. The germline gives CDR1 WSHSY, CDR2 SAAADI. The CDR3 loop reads CASSVTGTEAYEQYF. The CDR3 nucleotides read TGCGCCAGCAGTGTTACCGGGACAGAGGCCTACGAGCAGTACTTC.

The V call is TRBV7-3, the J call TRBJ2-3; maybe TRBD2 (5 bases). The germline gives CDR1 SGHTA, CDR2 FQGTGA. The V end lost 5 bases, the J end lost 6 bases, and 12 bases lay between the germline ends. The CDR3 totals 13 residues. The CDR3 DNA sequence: TGTGCCAGCAGCCCGCAGTCGGGGGATACGCAGTATTTT. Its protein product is CASSPQSGDTQYF.

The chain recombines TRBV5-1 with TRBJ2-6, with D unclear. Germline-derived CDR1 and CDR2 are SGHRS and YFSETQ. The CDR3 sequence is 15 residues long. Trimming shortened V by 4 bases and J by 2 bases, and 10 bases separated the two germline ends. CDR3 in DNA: TGCGCCAGCAGCCTCCAGGCTCCTGGGGCCAACGTCCTGACTTTC. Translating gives CASSLQAPGANVLTF.

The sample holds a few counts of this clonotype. The DNA of the CDR3 is TGTGCCAGCAGCTTAGCTACCCGGGACAGAAATTCACCCCTCCACTTT. Translating gives CASSLATRDRNSPLHF. V and J are TRBV7-6 and TRBJ1-6, with 7 positions matching TRBD1. J gave up 7 bases and V 0 bases, and 6 bases lay outside the gene matches. The germline V gene has CDR1 SGHVS and CDR2 FNYEAQ. This CDR3 spans 16 amino acids.

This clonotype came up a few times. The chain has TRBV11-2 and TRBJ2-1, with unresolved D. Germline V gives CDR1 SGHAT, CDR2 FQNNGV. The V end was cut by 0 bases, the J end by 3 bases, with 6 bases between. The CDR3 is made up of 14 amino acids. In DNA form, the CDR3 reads TGTGCCAGCAGCTTAGAGAACGTCTACAATGAGCAGTTCTTC. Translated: CASSLENVYNEQFF.

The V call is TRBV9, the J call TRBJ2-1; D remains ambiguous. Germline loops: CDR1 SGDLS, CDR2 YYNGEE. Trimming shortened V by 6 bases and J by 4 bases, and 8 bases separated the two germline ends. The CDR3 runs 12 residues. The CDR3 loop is CASTDTYNEQFF. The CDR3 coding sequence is TGTGCCAGCACTGACACTTACAATGAGCAGTTCTTC.

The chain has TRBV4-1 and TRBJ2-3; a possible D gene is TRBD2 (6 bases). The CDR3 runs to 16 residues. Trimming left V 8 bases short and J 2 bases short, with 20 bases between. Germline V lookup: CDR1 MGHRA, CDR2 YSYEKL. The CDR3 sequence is CASQRVPGLTTDTQYF. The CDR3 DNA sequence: TGCGCCAGCCAGCGAGTACCGGGACTCACCACAGATACGCAGTATTTT.

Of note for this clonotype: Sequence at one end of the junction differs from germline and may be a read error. The CDR3 DNA reads TGCAATGCTAGAGTTCAGCATGAGCAGTTCTTC. Protein: CNARVQHEQFF. V usage is TRBV20-1 and J usage is TRBJ2-1, with unresolved D. Germline V gene data show CDR1 as DFQATT and CDR2 as SNEGSKA (reference sequence). The CDR3 has 11 amino acids.

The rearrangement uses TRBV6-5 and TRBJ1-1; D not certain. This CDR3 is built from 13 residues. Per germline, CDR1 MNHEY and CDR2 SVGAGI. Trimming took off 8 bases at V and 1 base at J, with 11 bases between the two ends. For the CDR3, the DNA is TGTGCCAGCCTCACCGGATGGAACACTGAAGCTTTCTTT. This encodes CASLTGWNTEAFF.

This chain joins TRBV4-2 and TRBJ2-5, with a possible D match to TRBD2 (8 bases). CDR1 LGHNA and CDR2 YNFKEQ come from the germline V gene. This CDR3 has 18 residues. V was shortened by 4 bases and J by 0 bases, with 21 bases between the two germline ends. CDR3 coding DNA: TGTGCCAGCAGCCCTAAGAGGGGGCAGCGGGGGTACCAAGAGACCCAGTACTTC. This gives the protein CASSPKRGQRGYQETQYF.

This chain's CDR3 is CSVEDMRTSYGYTF. CDR3 nucleotides: TGCAGCGTTGAAGATATGAGGACAAGCTATGGCTACACCTTC. V is TRBV29-1 and J is TRBJ1-2, with D possibly matching TRBD1 (5 bases). The ends were cut back, 0 bases at V and 4 bases at J, with 12 bases in the middle. This CDR3 has 14 residues. Germline V gene data show CDR1 as SQVTM and CDR2 as ANQGSEA. The variable domain in full, completed from reference TRBV29-1 and TRBJ1-2, reads SAVISQKPSRDICQRGTSLTIQCQVDSQVTMMFWYRQQPGQSLTLIATANQGSEATYESGFVIDKFPISRPNLTFSTLTVSNMSPEDSSIYLCSVEDMRTSYGYTFGSGTRLTVV.

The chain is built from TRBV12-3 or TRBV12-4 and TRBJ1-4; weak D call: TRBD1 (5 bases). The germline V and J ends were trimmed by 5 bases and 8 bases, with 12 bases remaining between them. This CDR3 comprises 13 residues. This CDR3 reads CASSRGVKEKLFF. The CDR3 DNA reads TGTGCCAGCAGTCGGGGGGTGAAGGAAAAACTGTTTTTT.

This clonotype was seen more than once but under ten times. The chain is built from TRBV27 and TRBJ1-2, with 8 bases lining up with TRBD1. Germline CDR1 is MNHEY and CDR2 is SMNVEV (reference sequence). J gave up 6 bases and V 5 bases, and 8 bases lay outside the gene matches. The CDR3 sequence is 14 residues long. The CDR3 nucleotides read TGTGCCAGCAGTCAGAGCCAGGGGGCGCATGGCTACACCTTC. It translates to CASSQSQGAHGYTF.

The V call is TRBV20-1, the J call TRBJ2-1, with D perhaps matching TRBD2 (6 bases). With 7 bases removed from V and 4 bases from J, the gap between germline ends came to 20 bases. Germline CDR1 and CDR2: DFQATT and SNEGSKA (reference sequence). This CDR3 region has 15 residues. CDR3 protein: CSVRGSGSYYNEQFF. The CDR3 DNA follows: TGCAGTGTGAGGGGTAGCGGTTCTTATTACAATGAGCAGTTCTTC.

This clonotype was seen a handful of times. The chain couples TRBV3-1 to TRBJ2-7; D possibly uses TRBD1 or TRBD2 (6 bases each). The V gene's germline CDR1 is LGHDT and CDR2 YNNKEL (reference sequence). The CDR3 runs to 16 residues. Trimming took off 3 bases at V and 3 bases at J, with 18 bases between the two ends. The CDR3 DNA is TGTGCCAGCAGCCAGCCCCCGGGGGCCGTGGACTACGAGCAGTACTTC. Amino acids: CASSQPPGAVDYEQYF.

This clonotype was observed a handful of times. This chain's CDR3 is CASSWGLSSYNEQFF. CDR3 nucleotide sequence: TGTGCCAGCAGCTGGGGACTTAGCTCCTACAATGAGCAGTTCTTC. This chain uses TRBV7-3 with TRBJ2-1, with a tentative D call TRBD2 (6 bases). CDR1 is SGHTA, CDR2 FQGTGA, per germline. The CDR3 loop spans 15 amino acids. The V end lost 4 bases, the J end lost 0 bases, and 10 bases lay between the germline ends.

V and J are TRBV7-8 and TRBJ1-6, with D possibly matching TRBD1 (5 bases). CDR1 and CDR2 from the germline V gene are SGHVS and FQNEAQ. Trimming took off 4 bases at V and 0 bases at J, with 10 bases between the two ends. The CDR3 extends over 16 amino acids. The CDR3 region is CASSSRRGSYNSPLHF. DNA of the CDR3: TGTGCCAGCAGCTCTAGAAGGGGCTCCTATAATTCACCCCTCCACTTT.